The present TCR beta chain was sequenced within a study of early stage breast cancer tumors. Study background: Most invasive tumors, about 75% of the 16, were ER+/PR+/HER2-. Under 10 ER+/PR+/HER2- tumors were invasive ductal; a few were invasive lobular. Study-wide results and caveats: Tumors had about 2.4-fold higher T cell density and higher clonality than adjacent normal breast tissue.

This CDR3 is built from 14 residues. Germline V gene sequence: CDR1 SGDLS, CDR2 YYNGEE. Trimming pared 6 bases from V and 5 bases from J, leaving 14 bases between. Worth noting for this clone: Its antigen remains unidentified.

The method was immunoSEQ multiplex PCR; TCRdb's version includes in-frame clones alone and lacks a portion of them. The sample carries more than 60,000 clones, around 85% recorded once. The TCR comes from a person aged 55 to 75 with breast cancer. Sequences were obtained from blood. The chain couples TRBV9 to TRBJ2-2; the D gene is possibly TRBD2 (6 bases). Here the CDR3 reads CASNRGEATGELFF. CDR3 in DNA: TGTGCCAGCAACCGAGGGGAGGCGACCGGGGAGCTGTTTTTT. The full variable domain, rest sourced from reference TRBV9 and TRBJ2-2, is DSGVTQTPKHLITATGQRVTLRCSPRSGDLSVYWYQQSLDQGLQFLIQYYNGEERAKGNILERFSAQQFPDLHSELNLSSLELGDSALYFCASNRGEATGELFFGEGSRLTVL.